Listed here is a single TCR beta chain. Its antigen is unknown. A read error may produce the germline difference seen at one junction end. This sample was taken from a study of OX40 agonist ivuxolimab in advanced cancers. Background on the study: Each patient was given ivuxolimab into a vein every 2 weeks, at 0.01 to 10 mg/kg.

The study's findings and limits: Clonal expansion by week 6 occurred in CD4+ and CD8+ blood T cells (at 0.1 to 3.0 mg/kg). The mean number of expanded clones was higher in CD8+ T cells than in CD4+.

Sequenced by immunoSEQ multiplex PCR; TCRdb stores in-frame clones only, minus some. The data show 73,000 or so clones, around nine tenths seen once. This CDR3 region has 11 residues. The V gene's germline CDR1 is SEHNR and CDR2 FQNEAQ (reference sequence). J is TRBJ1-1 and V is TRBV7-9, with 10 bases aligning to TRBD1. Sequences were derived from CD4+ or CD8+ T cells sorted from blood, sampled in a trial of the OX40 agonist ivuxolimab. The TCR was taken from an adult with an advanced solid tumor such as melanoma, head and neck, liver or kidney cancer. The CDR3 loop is CASSLGQGFYF. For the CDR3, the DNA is TGTGCCAGCAGCTTGGGACAGGGGTTTTACTTT.